This record concerns one T cell receptor (beta chain) sequence. The data were taken from a study of control samples from healthy donors and cancer patients. The method was immunoSEQ multiplex PCR; TCRdb's version includes in-frame clones alone and lacks a portion of them. The profile shows approximately 80,000 clones, around 91% of them singletons. Deletions cut 2 bases from V and 7 bases from J, with 9 bases between. The CDR3 spans 12 residues. Per the germline V gene, CDR1 is SEHNR and CDR2 is FQNEAQ (reference sequence). Sequencing was carried out using blood. The sequence was obtained from a man younger than 45 in good health. The chain carries TRBV7-9 and TRBJ2-7, with unresolved D. CDR3 in DNA: TGTGCCAGCAGCTTAATAGTGGGGGAGCAGTACTTC. This codes for CASSLIVGEQYF.